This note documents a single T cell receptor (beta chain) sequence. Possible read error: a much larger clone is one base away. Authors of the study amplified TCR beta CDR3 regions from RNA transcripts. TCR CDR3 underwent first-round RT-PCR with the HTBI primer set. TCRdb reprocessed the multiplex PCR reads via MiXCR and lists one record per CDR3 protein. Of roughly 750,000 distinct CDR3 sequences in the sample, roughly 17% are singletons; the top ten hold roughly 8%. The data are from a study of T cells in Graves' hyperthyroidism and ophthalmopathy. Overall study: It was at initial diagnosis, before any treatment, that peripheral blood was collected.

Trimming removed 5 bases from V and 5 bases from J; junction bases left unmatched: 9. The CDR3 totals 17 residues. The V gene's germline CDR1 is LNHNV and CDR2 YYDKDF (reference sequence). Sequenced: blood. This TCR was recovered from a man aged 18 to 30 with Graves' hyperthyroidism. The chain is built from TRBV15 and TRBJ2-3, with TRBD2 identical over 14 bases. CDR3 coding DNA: TGTGCCACCAGCCCCGGGACTAGCGGGAGAGGGGAAGATACGCAGTATTTT. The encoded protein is CATSPGTSGRGEDTQYF.